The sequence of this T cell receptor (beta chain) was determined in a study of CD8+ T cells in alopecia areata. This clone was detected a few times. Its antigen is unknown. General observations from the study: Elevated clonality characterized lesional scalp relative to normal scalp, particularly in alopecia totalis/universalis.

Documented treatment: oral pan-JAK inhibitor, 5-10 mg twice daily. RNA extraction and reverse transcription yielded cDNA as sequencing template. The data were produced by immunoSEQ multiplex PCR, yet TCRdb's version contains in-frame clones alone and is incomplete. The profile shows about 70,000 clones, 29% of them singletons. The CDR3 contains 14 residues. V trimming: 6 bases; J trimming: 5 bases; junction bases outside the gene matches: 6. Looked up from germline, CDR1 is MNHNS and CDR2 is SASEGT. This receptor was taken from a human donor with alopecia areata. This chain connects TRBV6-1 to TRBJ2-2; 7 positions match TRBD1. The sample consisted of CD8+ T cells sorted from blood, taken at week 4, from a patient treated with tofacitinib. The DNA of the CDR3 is TGTGCCAGCAGCATAGGACAGGAGACCGGGGAGCTGTTTTTT. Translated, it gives CASSIGQETGELFF.